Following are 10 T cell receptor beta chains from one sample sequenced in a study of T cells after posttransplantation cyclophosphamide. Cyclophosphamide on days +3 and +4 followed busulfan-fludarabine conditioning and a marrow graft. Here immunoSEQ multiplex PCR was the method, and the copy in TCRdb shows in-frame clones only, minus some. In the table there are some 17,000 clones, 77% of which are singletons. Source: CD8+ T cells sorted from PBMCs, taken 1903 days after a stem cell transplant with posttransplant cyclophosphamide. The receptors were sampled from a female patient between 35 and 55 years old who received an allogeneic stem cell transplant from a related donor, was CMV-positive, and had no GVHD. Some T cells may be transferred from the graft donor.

The CDR3 DNA is TGTGCCAGCAGCGAGCGGGGTTCCTACAATGAGCAGTTCTTC. It yields the protein CASSERGSYNEQFF. The chain combines TRBV11-2 with TRBJ2-1; 7 nucleotides align to TRBD2. V was pared by 5 bases and J by 1 base, with 2 bases of the junction left unmatched. The CDR3 length is 14 residues. Germline-derived CDR1 and CDR2 are SGHAT and FQNNGV.

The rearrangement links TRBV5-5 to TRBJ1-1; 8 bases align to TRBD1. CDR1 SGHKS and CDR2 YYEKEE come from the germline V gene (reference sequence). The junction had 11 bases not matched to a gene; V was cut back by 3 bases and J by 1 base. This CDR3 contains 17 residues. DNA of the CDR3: TGTGCCAGCAGCTCGCTCGACAGGGGTAATAGGAACACTGAAGCTTTCTTT. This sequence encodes CASSSLDRGNRNTEAFF.

The CDR3 is CASNPQRGVTDTQYF. The DNA of the CDR3 is TGTGCCAGCAACCCCCAGCGGGGGGTCACAGATACGCAGTATTTT. The J gene is TRBJ2-3, the V gene TRBV13; TRBD2 agrees at 9 bases. Germline V lookup: CDR1 PRHDT, CDR2 FYEKMQ (reference sequence). Trimming removed 7 bases from V and 2 bases from J; junction bases left unmatched: 7. The CDR3 consists of 15 residues.

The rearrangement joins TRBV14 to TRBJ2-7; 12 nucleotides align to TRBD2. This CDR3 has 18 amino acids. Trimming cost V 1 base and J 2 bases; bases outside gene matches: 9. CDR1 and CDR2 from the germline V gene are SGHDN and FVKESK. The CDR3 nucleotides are TGTGCCAGCAGCCAAGCTAAGACTAGCGGGGGTTACCCCTACGAGCAGTACTTC. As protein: CASSQAKTSGGYPYEQYF. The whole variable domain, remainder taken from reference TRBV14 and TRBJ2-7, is EAGVTQFPSHSVIEKGQTVTLRCDPISGHDNLYWYRRVMGKEIKFLLHFVKESKQDESGMPNNRFLAERTGGTYSTLKVQPAELEDSGVYFCASSQAKTSGGYPYEQYFGPGTRLTVT.

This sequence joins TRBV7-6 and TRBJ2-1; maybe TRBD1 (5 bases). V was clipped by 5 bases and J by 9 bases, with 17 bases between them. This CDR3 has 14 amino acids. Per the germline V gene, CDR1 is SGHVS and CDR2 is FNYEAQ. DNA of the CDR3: TGTGCCAGCAGCCCCTCGGCAGGGTGGGCTGAGCAGTTCTTC. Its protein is CASSPSAGWAEQFF.

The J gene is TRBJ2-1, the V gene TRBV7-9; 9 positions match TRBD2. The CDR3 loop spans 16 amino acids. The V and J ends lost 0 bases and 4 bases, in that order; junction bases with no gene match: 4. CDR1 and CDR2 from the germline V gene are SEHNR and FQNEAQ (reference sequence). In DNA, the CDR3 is TGTGCCAGCAGCTTAGCGCTCGCGGGGGGGTACAATGAGCAGTTCTTC. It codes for CASSLALAGGYNEQFF.

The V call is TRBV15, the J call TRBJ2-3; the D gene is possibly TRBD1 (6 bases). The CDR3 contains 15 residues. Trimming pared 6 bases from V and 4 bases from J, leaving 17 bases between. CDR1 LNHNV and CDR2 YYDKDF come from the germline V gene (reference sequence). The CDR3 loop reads CATSSPDSSSDTQYF. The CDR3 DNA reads TGTGCCACCAGTTCGCCGGACAGTAGTTCAGATACGCAGTATTTT. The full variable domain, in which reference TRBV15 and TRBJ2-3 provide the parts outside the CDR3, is DAMVIQNPRYQVTQFGKPVTLSCSQTLNHNVMYWYQQKSSQAPKLLFHYYDKDFNNEADTPDNFQSRRPNTSFCFLDIRSPGLGDTAMYLCATSSPDSSSDTQYFGPGTRLTVL.

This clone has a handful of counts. Here the CDR3 DNA reads TGTGCCATCAGTGAGGCAGCTAACTATGGCTACACCTTC. Amino acids: CAISEAANYGYTF. The V call is TRBV10-3, the J call TRBJ1-2; D gene unclear. The CDR3 consists of 13 residues. Trimming removed 2 bases from V and 0 bases from J, with 4 bases in between. Germline V gene lookup returns CDR1 ENHRY and CDR2 SYGVKD.

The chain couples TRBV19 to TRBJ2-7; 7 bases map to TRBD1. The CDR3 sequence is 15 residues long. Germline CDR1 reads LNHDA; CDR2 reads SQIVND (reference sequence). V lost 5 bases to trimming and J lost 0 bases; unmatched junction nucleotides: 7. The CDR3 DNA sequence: TGTGCCAGTAGTTTCTGGACAGGTAGCTCCTACGAGCAGTACTTC. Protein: CASSFWTGSSYEQYF.

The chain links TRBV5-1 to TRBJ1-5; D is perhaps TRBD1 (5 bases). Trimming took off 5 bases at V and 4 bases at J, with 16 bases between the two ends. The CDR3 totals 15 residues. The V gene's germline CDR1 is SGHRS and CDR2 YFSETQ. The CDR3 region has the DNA TGCGCCAGCAGTTCCGGGGGATTGGGAAATCAGCCCCAGCATTTT. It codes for CASSSGGLGNQPQHF.